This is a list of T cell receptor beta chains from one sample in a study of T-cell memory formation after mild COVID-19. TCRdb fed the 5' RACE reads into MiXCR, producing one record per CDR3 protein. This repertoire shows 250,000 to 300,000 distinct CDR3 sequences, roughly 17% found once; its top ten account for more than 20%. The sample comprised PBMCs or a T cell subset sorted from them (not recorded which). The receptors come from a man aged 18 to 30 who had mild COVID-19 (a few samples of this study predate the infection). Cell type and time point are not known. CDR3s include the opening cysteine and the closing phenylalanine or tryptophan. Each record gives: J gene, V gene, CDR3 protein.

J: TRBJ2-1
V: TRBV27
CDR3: CASSPLGESLYNEQFF

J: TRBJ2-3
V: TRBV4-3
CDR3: CASSQPGQSTDTQYF

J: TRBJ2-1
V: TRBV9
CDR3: CASSVDGQGWNEQFF

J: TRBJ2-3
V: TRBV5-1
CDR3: CACGTASTDTQYF

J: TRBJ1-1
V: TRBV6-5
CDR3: CASTSGGYGTEAFF

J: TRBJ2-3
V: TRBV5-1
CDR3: CASSESFGGITDTQYF

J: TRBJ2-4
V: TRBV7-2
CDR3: CASSPPENIQYF

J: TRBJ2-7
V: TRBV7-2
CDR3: CASSPSGTGREQYF

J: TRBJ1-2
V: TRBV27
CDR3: CASSLTANYGYTF

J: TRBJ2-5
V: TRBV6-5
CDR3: CASSSTPGLARETQYF

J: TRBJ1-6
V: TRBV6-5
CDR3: CASSQGFTNSPLHF

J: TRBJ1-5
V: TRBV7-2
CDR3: CASSLWHSGQSNQPQHF

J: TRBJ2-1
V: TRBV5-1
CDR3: CASKEADLNEQFF

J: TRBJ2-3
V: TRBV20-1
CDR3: CSATLAGGRTDTQYF

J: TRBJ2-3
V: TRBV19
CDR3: CASVSRTDTQYF

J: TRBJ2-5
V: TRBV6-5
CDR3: CASSYWGETQYF

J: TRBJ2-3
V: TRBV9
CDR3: CASSVTGLTDTQYF

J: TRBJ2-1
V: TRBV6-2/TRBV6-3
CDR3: CATSLRVAEQFF

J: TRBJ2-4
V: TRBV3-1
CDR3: CASSQGRDIQYF

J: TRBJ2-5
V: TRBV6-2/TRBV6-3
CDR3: CASSSSQGEEETQYF

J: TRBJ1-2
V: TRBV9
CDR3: CASSVGGRANYGYTF

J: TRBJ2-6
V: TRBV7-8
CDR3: CASSFSGANVLTF